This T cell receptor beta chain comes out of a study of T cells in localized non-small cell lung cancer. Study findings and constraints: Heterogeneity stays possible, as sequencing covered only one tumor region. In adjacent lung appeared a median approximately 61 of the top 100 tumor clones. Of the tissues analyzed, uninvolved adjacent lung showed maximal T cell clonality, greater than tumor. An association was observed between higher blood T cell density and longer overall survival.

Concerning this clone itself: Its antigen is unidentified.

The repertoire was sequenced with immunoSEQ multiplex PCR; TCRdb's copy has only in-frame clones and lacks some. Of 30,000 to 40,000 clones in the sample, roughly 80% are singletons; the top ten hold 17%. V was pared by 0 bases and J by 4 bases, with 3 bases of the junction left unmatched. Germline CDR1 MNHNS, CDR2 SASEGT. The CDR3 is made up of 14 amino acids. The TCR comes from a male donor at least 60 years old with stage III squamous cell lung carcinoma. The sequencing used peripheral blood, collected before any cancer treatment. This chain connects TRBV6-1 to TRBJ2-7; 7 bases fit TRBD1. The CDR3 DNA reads TGTGCCAGCAGTGAAGCAGGGACAGAATACGAGCAGTACTTC. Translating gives CASSEAGTEYEQYF.